The 15 T cell receptor beta chains below were found in one sample sequenced in a study of a mutant IDH1 vaccine in newly diagnosed glioma. The time point denotes: baseline, week 1 (first vaccination visit). Treatment reported: pre-vaccination baseline after standard-of-care therapy. The assay was immunoSEQ multiplex PCR, and TCRdb's table has in-frame clones only and misses some. The sample has 65,000 to 70,000 clones; around 83% are singletons. The sample consisted of peripheral blood mononuclear cells (PBMCs), taken from a glioma patient treated with radiotherapy, temozolomide or both. These receptors came from a woman between 18 and 29 years old with glioma. Some clones in this sample may be carry-over from other donors' samples.

The chain employs TRBV2 and TRBJ1-2, with 8 bases matching TRBD1. This CDR3 spans 14 amino acids. The junction had 6 bases not matched to a gene; V was cut back by 5 bases and J by 4 bases. Per germline, CDR1 SNHLY and CDR2 FYNNEI. The CDR3 spells CASSSDRGLYGYTF. Here the CDR3 DNA reads TGTGCCAGCAGTTCCGACAGGGGCCTCTATGGCTACACCTTC. Filled out from reference TRBV2 and TRBJ1-2, the complete variable domain reads EPEVTQTPSHQVTQMGQEVILRCVPISNHLYFYWYRQILGQKVEFLVSFYNNEISEKSEIFDDQFSVERPDGSNFTLKIRSTKLEDSAMYFCASSSDRGLYGYTFGSGTRLTVV.

The gene calls are TRBV11-3 and TRBJ1-4; D gene uncertain. V was shortened by 5 bases and J by 5 bases, with 9 bases between the two germline ends. Germline CDR1 and CDR2: SGHNT and YENEEA. The CDR3 extends over 13 amino acids. This chain's CDR3 is CASSPRPNEKLFF. The CDR3 DNA reads TGTGCCAGCAGCCCCCGGCCGAATGAAAAACTGTTTTTT.

The chain has TRBV10-1 and TRBJ2-5; TRBD2 matches 10 bases. CDR1 and CDR2 from the germline V gene are WNHNN and SYGVQD (reference sequence). The CDR3 has 15 residues. J gave up 4 bases and V 0 bases, and 2 bases lay outside the gene matches. CDR3 coding DNA: TGCGCCAGCAGTGAGTCGGCTAGCGGGAGAGAGACCCAGTACTTC. It translates to CASSESASGRETQYF.

The chain recombines TRBV5-6 with TRBJ1-3; D not certain. V was pared by 6 bases and J by 7 bases, with 17 bases between. The CDR3 runs 14 residues. Per the germline V gene, CDR1 is SGHDT and CDR2 is YYEEEE. Written as DNA, the CDR3 is TGTGCCAGCACCCGGGGAGCAGGCGTGAACACCATATATTTT. Translating gives CASTRGAGVNTIYF.

This chain connects TRBV15 to TRBJ2-1, with 7 positions matching TRBD2. The V gene's germline CDR1 is LNHNV and CDR2 YYDKDF (reference sequence). This CDR3 has 12 residues. Trimming took 5 bases from V and 9 from J; bases not matched to a gene: 4. The CDR3 DNA reads as TGTGCCACCAGCCCTCCGGGGGGTGAGCAGTTCTTC. It is translated as CATSPPGGEQFF.

The V call is TRBV5-1, the J call TRBJ1-2; D gene unclear. Germline V lookup: CDR1 SGHRS, CDR2 YFSETQ. The CDR3 spans 13 residues. V dropped 0 bases and J dropped 4 bases, with 7 bases sitting between them. CDR3 bases: TGCGCCAGCAGCTTGGATGGGGTCTATGGCTACACCTTC. This codes for CASSLDGVYGYTF.

V and J are TRBV9 and TRBJ2-3, with 9 bases identical to TRBD2. The CDR3 is 15 residues long. Trimming took 0 bases from V and 14 from J; bases not matched to a gene: 13. Looked up from germline, CDR1 is SGDLS and CDR2 is YYNGEE. CDR3 loop: CASSVEPTSGRSAYF. DNA for the CDR3: TGTGCCAGCAGCGTAGAGCCGACTAGCGGAAGGAGTGCGTATTTT.

This clone was counted once. The V and J genes are TRBV5-4 and TRBJ1-4, with 10 bases that match TRBD1. Per germline, CDR1 SGHNT and CDR2 YYREEE (reference sequence). V gave up 4 bases and J gave up 7 bases; unmatched junction bases: 7. The CDR3 is 15 residues long. The CDR3 region is CASSVAGTGAEKLFF. Here the CDR3 DNA reads TGTGCCAGCAGCGTAGCCGGGACAGGGGCTGAAAAACTGTTTTTT.

The chain couples TRBV19 to TRBJ2-7, with a weak D call TRBD2 (5 bases). The CDR3 length is 14 residues. V shed 5 bases and J shed 2 bases, with 13 bases lying between them. Germline V lookup: CDR1 LNHDA, CDR2 SQIVND (reference sequence). CDR3 in DNA: TGTGCCAGTAGTCTGGCTAGCATCACCTACGAGCAGTACTTC. Translation gives CASSLASITYEQYF.

This sequence joins TRBV29-1 and TRBJ1-2; D might be TRBD1 (6 bases). The CDR3 sequence is 12 residues long. V was trimmed by 4 bases and J by 4 bases, leaving 10 bases between them. Germline V gives CDR1 SQVTM, CDR2 ANQGSEA. The CDR3 protein is CSVGGTLYGYTF. DNA of the CDR3: TGCAGCGTTGGCGGGACACTCTATGGCTACACCTTC.

This clone has only one observation. The genes are TRBV19 and TRBJ1-5, with TRBD1 as a possible D gene (6 bases). In germline, CDR1 is LNHDA, CDR2 SQIVND (reference sequence). The CDR3 totals 15 residues. Trimming left V 7 bases short and J 8 bases short, with 21 bases between. The CDR3 DNA is TGTGCCAGTACCCCGGGACAAGGGACGGGAGAGCCCCAGCATTTT. Protein: CASTPGQGTGEPQHF.

The chain uses TRBV19 and TRBJ1-5, with 8 bases lining up with TRBD1. The CDR3 length is 15 residues. Trimming at V came to 9 bases and at J to 0 bases, leaving 7 bases not matched to a gene. Germline lookup yields CDR1 LNHDA and CDR2 SQIVND (reference sequence). The DNA of the CDR3 is TGTGCCAGCCAGACACAGGGGGTTAGCAATCAGCCCCAGCATTTT. Its protein is CASQTQGVSNQPQHF.

The chain employs TRBV6-5 and TRBJ1-3; D is unclear. The CDR3 length is 14 residues. Looked up from germline, CDR1 is MNHEY and CDR2 is SVGAGI. Trimming left V 5 bases short and J 8 bases short, with 16 bases between. The CDR3 nucleotides read TGTGCCAGCAGTATGACGTTCGTGGCGGACACCATATATTTT. The encoded protein is CASSMTFVADTIYF.

The chain uses TRBV7-8 and TRBJ1-6, with 11 bases lining up with TRBD1. Germline V gene data show CDR1 as SGHVS and CDR2 as FQNEAQ. V shed 1 base, J shed 10 bases, and the junction held 3 bases outside the gene matches. The CDR3 has 15 residues. The CDR3 region has the DNA TGTGCCAGCAGCTTAGGGGGGACAGGGGGGTCACCCCTCCACTTT. Its protein product is CASSLGGTGGSPLHF.

This sequence joins TRBV5-1 and TRBJ1-1, with D hard to call. Trimming took off 6 bases at V and 1 base at J, with 16 bases between the two ends. This CDR3 contains 15 residues. Germline V CDR1 and CDR2: SGHRS, YFSETQ. CDR3 bases: TGCGCCAGCACCCAACACCGGCGGGGGAACACTGAAGCTTTCTTT. Protein product: CASTQHRRGNTEAFF.